The entry that follows covers one T cell receptor (beta chain) sequence. Its antigen is not known. As every portion of the isolated RNA was reverse transcribed, the sequencing read expressed TCRB transcripts. Sequenced by immunoSEQ multiplex PCR; TCRdb stores in-frame clones only, minus some. This repertoire shows 15,000 or so clones, around 70% found once; its top ten account for 0.75% to 0.85%. Blood was drawn once from each donor into heparinised tubes. The draws averaged around 110 mL. The sample comes from a study of beta chain features in type 1 diabetes. Regarding the study as a whole: Patients with Type 1 diabetes showed moderately but significantly shorter TCRB CDR3s in all four CD4+ subsets. The question left open here concerned HLA type influencing TCRB rearrangement.

The TCR comes from a man aged 25 to 40 with type 1 diabetes. Sequencing was carried out using stem cell memory CD4+ T cells from blood.

The CDR3 loop reads CASSQQPGLKQFF. The CDR3 nucleotides read TGTGCCAGCAGCCAACAACCGGGACTGAAGCAGTTCTTC. The chain has TRBV7-8 and TRBJ2-1, with D possibly being TRBD2 (6 bases). Germline CDR1 reads SGHVS; CDR2 reads FQNEAQ. V dropped 5 bases and J dropped 11 bases, with 16 bases sitting between them. The length of the CDR3 is 13 residues.